This T cell receptor (beta chain) was sequenced during a study of blood T cell repertoires in COVID-19. About the study: Acute-phase and convalescent COVID-19 samples originated in the United States, Italy and Spain. From T cells, B-cell-depleted T cells, or PBMCs came the material, which was cDNA or gDNA.

This clone was counted a few times. Deletions cut 4 bases from V and 4 bases from J, with 13 bases between. This CDR3 has 14 amino acids. Germline values: CDR1 LGHNT, CDR2 FRNRAP. Sequencing used immunoSEQ multiplex PCR; TCRdb keeps in-frame clones, though not all of them. The profile covers tens of thousands of clones, with roughly 85% appearing a single time and about 8.1% taken by the ten largest. This sequence was found in a man in his thirties or forties with acute or convalescent COVID-19. Sequencing was carried out using peripheral blood. The genes are TRBV12-5 and TRBJ1-1, with unresolved D. CDR3: CASGSDIGGTEAFF. The CDR3, as DNA: TGTGCTAGTGGTTCCGACATCGGTGGCACTGAAGCTTTCTTT.